The 27 T cell receptor beta chains given below trace back to one sample, sequenced in a study of T cells after yellow fever vaccination. TCRdb passed the 5' RACE reads through MiXCR, listing each CDR3 protein once. This table holds under 100,000 distinct CDR3 sequences, 5.8% found once. Sequencing was performed on CD8+ T cells sorted from PBMCs, taken 10 days after the yellow fever booster vaccination. The receptors here all came from a man between 18 and 29 years old who received the YFV17D yellow fever vaccine.

This clonotype was picked up many times. This sequence joins TRBV10-3 and TRBJ2-3; unclear D gene. Trimming removed 7 bases at V and 1 base at J, with 9 bases between. The CDR3 has 13 residues. Germline lookup yields CDR1 ENHRY and CDR2 SYGVKD. As DNA, the CDR3 is TGTGCCATCACCGTCTCGCGCACAGATACGCAGTATTTT. The encoded protein is CAITVSRTDTQYF.

This clonotype was found a few times. The gene calls are TRBV18 and TRBJ2-7, with D possibly TRBD1 on 6 matching bases. CDR3 length: 13 residues. Between the trimmed V and J ends, which lost 5 bases and 6 bases, there was a span of 14 bases. Per the germline V gene, CDR1 is KGHSH and CDR2 is LQKENI. In DNA, the CDR3 is TGTGCCAGCTCAGCTTCAGGGGTGGGCGAGCAGTACTTC. This sequence encodes CASSASGVGEQYF.

The V call is TRBV6-6, the J call TRBJ1-5; no clear D. This CDR3 has 15 residues. Trimming left V 6 bases short and J 0 bases short, with 12 bases between. The germline V gene has CDR1 MNHNY and CDR2 SVGAGI (reference sequence). The CDR3 loop reads CASSTDKYSNQPQHF. In DNA, the CDR3 is TGTGCCAGCAGCACAGACAAGTATAGCAATCAGCCCCAGCATTTT.

The gene calls are TRBV6-5 and TRBJ1-2; maybe TRBD1 (5 bases). CDR3 length: 14 residues. Per germline, CDR1 MNHEY and CDR2 SVGAGI. With 0 bases removed from V and 6 bases from J, the gap between germline ends came to 11 bases. This chain's CDR3 is CASSYSPGTDGYTF. CDR3 sequence (DNA): TGTGCCAGCAGTTACTCGCCAGGGACGGATGGCTACACCTTC.

Only a few counts were recorded for this clonotype. The genes are TRBV12-3 or TRBV12-4 and TRBJ1-5; D remains unclear. Deletions cut 5 bases from V and 0 bases from J, with 11 bases between. CDR3 length: 15 residues. CDR3 DNA sequence: TGTGCCAGCAGTCGGACGGATTATAGCAATCAGCCCCAGCATTTT. It is translated as CASSRTDYSNQPQHF.

In its sample, this clonotype was seen a few times. This chain joins TRBV5-1 and TRBJ2-7; D not resolved. This CDR3 comprises 14 residues. V lost 4 bases to trimming and J lost 1 base, with 12 bases between them. The germline V gene has CDR1 SGHRS and CDR2 YFSETQ. CDR3 nucleotide sequence: TGCGCCAGCAGCCCCCGGACCGGATCCTACGAGCAGTACTTC. As protein: CASSPRTGSYEQYF.

This clonotype was recorded a few times. The chain couples TRBV12-3 or TRBV12-4 to TRBJ2-2; 9 positions match TRBD1. The CDR3 has 15 residues. J was trimmed by 5 bases and V by 5 bases; bases with no gene match: 6. CDR3 sequence (DNA): TGTGCCAGCAGTCCAACCGGGACAGGGACCGGGGAGCTGTTTTTT. This sequence encodes CASSPTGTGTGELFF.

This chain uses TRBV4-1 with TRBJ2-3, with TRBD1 matching 8 bases. CDR1 and CDR2 from the germline V gene are MGHRA and YSYEKL. V dropped 6 bases and J dropped 2; count of bases not matched to a gene: 7. This CDR3 region has 15 residues. Written as DNA, the CDR3 is TGCGCCAGCAGGCGCGGGACAGGAGTCACAGATACGCAGTATTTT. This translates into CASRRGTGVTDTQYF.

This clonotype occurred a few times. The chain links TRBV5-1 to TRBJ1-3; TRBD1 matches at 9 bases. CDR1 is SGHRS and CDR2 is YFSETQ in the germline V gene. V lost 4 bases and J lost 0; bases outside the gene matches: 5. CDR3 length: 16 residues. In DNA form, the CDR3 reads TGCGCCAGCAGCAAAGGGACAGGGTACTCTGGAAACACCATATATTTT. This sequence encodes CASSKGTGYSGNTIYF. Full variable domain (missing parts from reference TRBV5-1 and TRBJ1-3): KAGVTQTPRYLIKTRGQQVTLSCSPISGHRSVSWYQQTPGQGLQFLFEYFSETQRNKGNFPGRFSGRQFSNSRSEMNVSTLELGDSALYLCASSKGTGYSGNTIYFGEGSWLTVV.

At least ten counts were recorded for this clonotype. V is TRBV3-1 and J is TRBJ2-3, with 7 bases matching TRBD2. Losses at the gene ends were 0 bases for V and 4 bases for J; bases not matched to a gene: 7. Germline loops: CDR1 LGHDT, CDR2 YNNKEL (reference sequence). This CDR3 region has 16 residues. CDR3 coding DNA: TGTGCCAGCAGCCAAGAGGCCCGGGGGGACTCAGATACGCAGTATTTT. It specifies CASSQEARGDSDTQYF.

The chain carries TRBV7-9 and TRBJ2-7; perhaps TRBD2 as D (6 bases). Trimming took off 2 bases at V and 3 bases at J, with 11 bases between the two ends. CDR3 length equals 14 residues. Per germline, CDR1 SEHNR and CDR2 FQNEAQ (reference sequence). The CDR3, as DNA: TGTGCCAGCAGCTTAACTAGCTCCTACTACGAGCAGTACTTC. It specifies CASSLTSSYYEQYF.

The rearrangement joins TRBV11-2 to TRBJ1-6, with 11 bases matching TRBD1. This CDR3 spans 18 amino acids. Germline CDR1 reads SGHAT; CDR2 reads FQNNGV. The V and J ends lost 5 bases and 2 bases, in that order; junction bases with no gene match: 8. CDR3 region: CASSHQGGQGAYNSPLHF. CDR3 nucleotide sequence: TGTGCCAGCAGCCACCAGGGGGGACAGGGGGCCTATAATTCACCCCTCCACTTT.

This clonotype was seen a handful of times. V and J are TRBV7-8 and TRBJ2-2, with 9 bases fitting TRBD2. V shed 6 bases, J shed 5 bases, and the junction held 10 bases outside the gene matches. Germline V gene lookup returns CDR1 SGHVS and CDR2 FQNEAQ. CDR3 length: 16 residues. The CDR3 reads CASSYSGGFGTGELFF. The CDR3 DNA sequence: TGTGCCAGCAGTTATAGCGGGGGATTTGGGACCGGGGAGCTGTTTTTT.

The chain uses TRBV13 and TRBJ1-1, with 11 bases fitting TRBD1. Losses at the gene ends were 5 bases for V and 6 bases for J; bases not matched to a gene: 8. Germline CDR1 and CDR2: PRHDT and FYEKMQ (reference sequence). CDR3 size: 15 residues. CDR3 sequence: CASSPIGQGAPEAFF. The CDR3 DNA reads TGTGCCAGCAGCCCCATAGGACAGGGGGCCCCTGAAGCTTTCTTT.

This clonotype appeared a few times. This chain joins TRBV19 and TRBJ1-2, with D possibly matching TRBD1 (5 bases). Trimming cost V 1 base and J 0 bases, with 9 bases left between them. The length of the CDR3 is 15 residues. The germline V gene encodes CDR1 LNHDA and CDR2 SQIVND (reference sequence). Written as DNA, the CDR3 is TGTGCCAGTAGTATAGCGGACACTGCTAACTATGGCTACACCTTC. The encoded protein is CASSIADTANYGYTF.

This clonotype turned up a few times. The chain combines TRBV20-1 with TRBJ2-3; 12 nucleotides match TRBD2. This CDR3 comprises 17 residues. J gave up 0 bases and V 5 bases, and 9 bases lay outside the gene matches. Germline V CDR1 and CDR2: DFQATT, SNEGSKA (reference sequence). CDR3 bases: TGCAGTGCTCATGGGACTAGCGGGCGGAAAAGCACAGATACGCAGTATTTT. It specifies CSAHGTSGRKSTDTQYF.

This clonotype came up a few times. Here the CDR3 DNA reads TGTGCCATCAGTTCAAGCTGGGGGGCTAGCACAGATACGCAGTATTTT. It is translated as CAISSSWGASTDTQYF. The chain has TRBV10-3 and TRBJ2-3; D possibly matches TRBD1 or TRBD2 (6 bases each). The germline V gene encodes CDR1 ENHRY and CDR2 SYGVKD. The CDR3 consists of 16 residues. V dropped 5 bases and J dropped 0 bases, with 15 bases sitting between them.

This clonotype was detected a few times. This chain uses TRBV5-1 with TRBJ2-7; D may be TRBD1 (6 bases). The V gene's germline CDR1 is SGHRS and CDR2 YFSETQ. This CDR3 comprises 14 residues. The V end lost 5 bases, the J end lost 3 bases, and 15 bases lay between the germline ends. The CDR3, as DNA: TGCGCCAGCAGTGAGACAGGTCGAGTCTACGAGCAGTACGTC. Protein product: CASSETGRVYEQYV.

The V gene is TRBV2, the J gene TRBJ2-1, with 11 bases fitting TRBD2. CDR1 is SNHLY, CDR2 FYNNEI, per germline. The length of the CDR3 is 16 residues. The ends lost 6 bases at V and 8 bases at J; junction bases unmatched: 12. The CDR3 DNA sequence: TGTGCCAGCAGCGCGTACCTAGCGGGGGGTAGCTATGAGCAGTTCTTC. Protein product: CASSAYLAGGSYEQFF. Supplemented by reference TRBV2 and TRBJ2-1, the full variable domain reads EPEVTQTPSHQVTQMGQEVILRCVPISNHLYFYWYRQILGQKVEFLVSFYNNEISEKSEIFDDQFSVERPDGSNFTLKIRSTKLEDSAMYFCASSAYLAGGSYEQFFGPGTRLTVL.

This clonotype was observed many times. The chain uses TRBV11-1 and TRBJ2-3, with 8 bases matching TRBD1. Trimming removed 2 bases from V and 6 bases from J; junction bases left unmatched: 7. CDR1 is SGHAT and CDR2 is FQDESV in the germline V gene (reference sequence). The CDR3 runs 15 residues. The DNA for the CDR3 is TGTGCCAGCAGCTTACCCAGGGGGCTTGGGGATACGCAGTATTTT. Residues: CASSLPRGLGDTQYF.

The chain has TRBV3-1 and TRBJ2-7; 7 nucleotides line up with TRBD2. The CDR3 runs 16 residues. Trimming took 3 bases from V and 1 from J; bases not matched to a gene: 9. Germline CDR1 LGHDT, CDR2 YNNKEL (reference sequence). DNA of the CDR3: TGTGCCAGCAGCCACCCCCGGACTAGAGGGTCCTACGAGCAGTACTTC. This translates into CASSHPRTRGSYEQYF.

DNA for the CDR3: TGTGCCAGCATTCTTTTGGCAGAAGCTTTCTTT. This encodes CASILLAEAFF. V is TRBV7-9 and J is TRBJ1-1; no firm D call. V lost 7 bases and J lost 8, with 11 bases in between. The CDR3 consists of 11 residues. The germline CDR1 and CDR2 sequences are SEHNR and FQNEAQ (reference sequence).

This clonotype came up many times. CDR3 coding DNA: TGCGCCAGCAGCTTGGACAGCTACTACGAGCAGTACTTC. It yields the protein CASSLDSYYEQYF. This chain joins TRBV5-1 and TRBJ2-7; D is unresolved. Germline CDR1 SGHRS, CDR2 YFSETQ. V was pared by 0 bases and J by 3 bases, with 7 bases between. This CDR3 region has 13 residues.

The V and J genes are TRBV5-5 and TRBJ1-4, with a tentative D call TRBD1 (5 bases). Germline V lookup: CDR1 SGHKS, CDR2 YYEKEE (reference sequence). CDR3 length: 16 amino acids. The germline V and J ends were trimmed by 2 bases and 1 base, with 12 bases remaining between them. CDR3 residues: CASSFEGGGTNEKLFF. The CDR3 DNA is TGTGCCAGCAGCTTTGAGGGCGGGGGAACTAATGAAAAACTGTTTTTT.

CDR3 amino acids: CSVGDGEQYF. Written as DNA, the CDR3 is TGCAGCGTTGGAGATGGCGAGCAGTACTTC. V is TRBV29-1 and J is TRBJ2-7; no firm D call. CDR1 and CDR2 from the germline V gene are SQVTM and ANQGSEA. The CDR3 has 10 amino acids. V lost 4 bases to trimming and J lost 6 bases, with 7 bases between them.

This clonotype turned up a few times. V and J are TRBV7-9 and TRBJ2-3; possible D gene TRBD2, 6 bases. The V and J ends lost 5 bases and 0 bases respectively, with 15 bases between them. This CDR3 comprises 16 residues. Germline-derived CDR1 and CDR2 are SEHNR and FQNEAQ (reference sequence). The CDR3 loop is CASSEGTRTSTDTQYF. The CDR3 coding sequence is TGTGCCAGCAGCGAGGGGACTCGTACGAGCACAGATACGCAGTATTTT.

The genes are TRBV7-9 and TRBJ2-5; D not resolved. Germline lookup yields CDR1 SEHNR and CDR2 FQNEAQ (reference sequence). The CDR3 spans 12 residues. V lost 5 bases and J lost 5, with 9 bases in between. The CDR3 nucleotides are TGTGCCAGCAGCATCCACTCTGAGACCCAGTACTTC. Protein sequence: CASSIHSETQYF.